This TCR beta chain was observed in a study of cytomegalovirus exposure and HLA in healthy donors. Whole-study findings and limits: It was reported in a later analysis that an Asian-associated ancestry cluster showed fewer N-insertions than the roughly 660-donor mean.

In the PCR, 60 Vbeta and 13 Jbeta primers were used. Profiled with immunoSEQ multiplex PCR; TCRdb holds only in-frame clones, not every one. The sample holds about 150,000 clones, around 78% seen once. The J segment lost 6 bases and the V segment lost 8 bases, leaving 9 bases of the junction unmatched. CDR3 size: 15 residues. Germline V gives CDR1 MGHDK, CDR2 SYGVNS. The table lists this clone with a few counts. Its antigen is unknown. What was sequenced was PBMCs. The sequence was obtained from a woman aged 18 to 35 in good health and CMV-seronegative. The chain recombines TRBV25-1 with TRBJ2-1; 11 nucleotides line up with TRBD1. The CDR3 region has the DNA TGTGCCAGCGGACAGGGGGCTTTCTTTGGCAATGAGCAGTTCTTC. Its translation: CASGQGAFFGNEQFF. The whole variable domain, remainder taken from reference TRBV25-1 and TRBJ2-1, is EADIYQTPRYLVIGTGKKITLECSQTMGHDKMYWYQQDPGMELHLIHYSYGVNSTEKGDLSSESTVSRIRTEHFPLTLESARPSHTSQYLCASGQGAFFGNEQFFGPGTRLTVL.